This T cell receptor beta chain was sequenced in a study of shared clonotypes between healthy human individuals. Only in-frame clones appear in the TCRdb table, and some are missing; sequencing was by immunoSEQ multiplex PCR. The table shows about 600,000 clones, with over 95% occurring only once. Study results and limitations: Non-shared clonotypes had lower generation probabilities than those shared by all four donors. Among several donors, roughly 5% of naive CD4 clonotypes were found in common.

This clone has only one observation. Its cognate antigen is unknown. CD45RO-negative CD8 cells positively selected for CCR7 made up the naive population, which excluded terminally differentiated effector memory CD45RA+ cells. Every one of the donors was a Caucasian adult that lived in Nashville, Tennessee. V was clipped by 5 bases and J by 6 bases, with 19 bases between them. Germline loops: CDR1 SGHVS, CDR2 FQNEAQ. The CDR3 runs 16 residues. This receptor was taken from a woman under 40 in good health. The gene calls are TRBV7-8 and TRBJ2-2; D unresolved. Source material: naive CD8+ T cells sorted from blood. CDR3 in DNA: TGTGCCAGCAGCCCCCGGCTGAGCTCCCCCCCCGGGGAGCTGTTTTTT. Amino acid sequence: CASSPRLSSPPGELFF.